These T cell receptor beta chains were read from a single sample in a study of T cell clonotyping in hematopoietic cell transplantation. Method: immunoSEQ multiplex PCR; TCRdb's copy keeps in-frame clones and lacks some. The table lists 10,000 to 15,000 clones, roughly 92% of them singletons. The starting material was PBMCs, obtained 100 days after allogeneic stem cell transplant. These TCRs come from a female patient between 50 and 59 years old who had an allogeneic stem cell transplant from an unrelated donor, so the T cells may come from the graft donor. Some clones in this sample may be carry-over from other donors' samples. Both conserved end residues are part of each CDR3. D genes are given only for firm matches. For some rows the clone size is stated as once, few or many, or as a class when expanded; others skip it.

D gene,V gene,CDR3 length,clone size,J gene,CDR3 protein,CDR3 DNA
-,TRBV5-6,12,-,TRBJ2-1,CASSFERGEQFF,TGTGCCAGCAGCTTTGAAAGGGGTGAGCAGTTCTTC
TRBD1,TRBV19,16,-,TRBJ1-6,CASSRGTGAKNSPLHF,TGTGCCAGTAGTAGGGGGACAGGAGCCAAGAATTCACCCCTCCACTTT
-,TRBV29-1,11,-,TRBJ1-2,CSVRQDYGYTF,TGCAGCGTTAGACAGGACTATGGCTACACCTTC
-,TRBV6-1,15,-,TRBJ2-7,CASSEIAKSGGKQYF,TGTGCCAGCAGTGAAATCGCGAAGTCCGGTGGGAAGCAGTACTTC
-,TRBV30,13,-,TRBJ2-1,CACTRSSYNEQFF,TGTGCCTGCACTAGGAGCTCCTACAATGAGCAGTTCTTC
-,TRBV9,15,-,TRBJ2-6,CASSVGRSGANVLTF,TGTGCCAGCAGCGTAGGGAGGTCTGGGGCCAACGTCCTGACTTTC
-,TRBV5-1,14,-,TRBJ1-2,CASSFRGNSGGYTF,TGCGCCAGCAGCTTTAGGGGGAACAGTGGAGGCTACACCTTC
-,TRBV28,13,-,TRBJ1-1,CASRGGGNTEAFF,TGTGCCAGCCGTGGGGGGGGGAACACTGAAGCTTTCTTT
TRBD2,TRBV7-6,17,-,TRBJ2-2,CASSFGTSGGSTGELFF,TGTGCCAGCAGCTTTGGGACTAGCGGGGGGAGCACCGGGGAGCTGTTTTTT
-,TRBV27,13,-,TRBJ1-5,CASSDRSYQPQHF,TGTGCCAGCAGTGACAGATCCTATCAGCCCCAGCATTTT
-,TRBV5-5,16,once,TRBJ2-3,CASSLGWSRSTDTQYF,TGTGCCAGCAGCTTGGGTTGGAGTCGTTCCACAGATACGCAGTATTTT
-,TRBV12-5,16,-,TRBJ1-4,CASGLGTGPANEKLFF,TGTGCTAGTGGTTTGGGAACAGGGCCAGCTAATGAAAAACTGTTTTTT
-,TRBV5-1,13,-,TRBJ2-7,CASSLGREYEQYF,TGCGCCAGCAGCTTGGGACGGGAGTACGAGCAGTACTTC
TRBD1,TRBV29-1,12,-,TRBJ2-1,CSHRTGYNEQFF,TGCAGCCATCGGACAGGTTACAATGAGCAGTTCTTC
TRBD2,TRBV7-6,15,once,TRBJ2-1,CASSASSGFLNEQFF,TGTGCCAGCAGCGCGTCTAGCGGGTTCCTTAATGAGCAGTTCTTC
-,TRBV19,15,-,TRBJ1-1,CASSPFEGGNTEAFF,TGTGCCAGTAGTCCCTTCGAGGGCGGGAACACTGAAGCTTTCTTT
TRBD1,TRBV6-5,15,once,TRBJ1-3,CASSYDRGTGNTIYF,TGTGCCAGCAGTTACGACAGGGGGACTGGAAACACCATATATTTT
-,TRBV5-6,15,-,TRBJ2-7,CASRDSGGRYYEQYF,TGTGCCAGCAGGGACTCTGGGGGAAGGTACTACGAGCAGTACTTC
-,TRBV11-2,15,-,TRBJ2-7,CASSLVAGQSYEQYF,TGTGCCAGCAGCTTAGTAGCGGGACAGTCCTACGAGCAGTACTTC
-,TRBV6-5,13,-,TRBJ1-3,CASRRDLRDTIYF,TGTGCCAGCAGGAGGGACTTGAGGGACACCATATATTTT
TRBD2,TRBV6-1,15,-,TRBJ2-7,CASSEWGLPRNEQYF,TGTGCCAGCAGTGAATGGGGACTACCAAGGAACGAGCAGTACTTC
-,TRBV11-3,12,once,TRBJ2-7,CASSSKGGEQYF,TGTGCCAGCAGCTCGAAGGGCGGAGAGCAGTACTTC
-,TRBV19,10,-,TRBJ2-1,CASSGGEQFF,TGTGCCAGTAGTGGCGGTGAGCAGTTCTTC
TRBD1,TRBV19,15,-,TRBJ1-5,CASSISRTGNQPQHF,TGTGCCAGTAGTATTTCCAGGACAGGGAATCAGCCCCAGCATTTT
-,TRBV5-1,16,-,TRBJ1-4,CASSLSPGPTNEKLFF,TGCGCCAGCAGCTTGTCGCCAGGGCCAACTAATGAAAAACTGTTTTTT
-,TRBV4-2,13,-,TRBJ2-5,CASSQELGETQYF,TGTGCCAGCAGCCAAGAACTAGGGGAGACCCAGTACTTC
-,TRBV7-2,16,-,TRBJ1-5,CASSLAAGYLNQPQHF,TGTGCCAGCAGCTTAGCGGCTGGATACCTTAATCAGCCCCAGCATTTT
-,TRBV28,13,-,TRBJ1-2,CASSTSQRGGYTF,TGTGCCAGCAGCACATCCCAGCGGGGAGGCTACACCTTC
-,TRBV4-3,16,-,TRBJ2-3,CASSQDRGATTDTQYF,TGCGCCAGCAGCCAAGACCGGGGGGCCACCACAGATACGCAGTATTTT
-,TRBV2,13,-,TRBJ2-2,CASSARVPGELFF,TGTGCCAGCAGTGCGAGGGTCCCCGGGGAGCTGTTTTTT